This TCR beta chain was identified during a study of T-cell memory formation after mild COVID-19. Looking at the study overall: TCR clusters largely stayed donor specific.

5'RACE with constant-segment primers yielded barcoded, UMI-tagged TCR alpha and TCR beta cDNA libraries. TCRdb reprocessed the 5' RACE reads with MiXCR, giving one entry per CDR3 protein. Here the sample spans about 560,000 distinct CDR3 sequences, 15% to 20% being singletons. General study results and limits: Day 15 to 85 contracting clones showed balanced CD4/CD8; later expanders leaned CD4+. Researchers report contracting CD4+ clones mostly in CM and EM, with CD8+ clones in EMRA.

Trimming took 7 bases from V and 5 from J; bases not matched to a gene: 6. Germline values: CDR1 SGHVS, CDR2 FNYEAQ. CDR3 size: 14 residues. This clonotype came up a few times. What it binds is unknown. This chain joins TRBV7-6 and TRBJ2-3, with TRBD2 identical over 10 bases. The clonotype was recovered from an adult woman who had mild COVID-19 (a few samples of this study predate the infection). Cell type and time point are not known. Sample: PBMCs or a T cell subset sorted from them (not recorded which). For the CDR3, the DNA is TGTGCCAGCACGGGACTAGCGCGCGGAGATACGCAGTATTTT. This encodes CASTGLARGDTQYF.